The sequence of this T cell receptor (beta chain) was determined in a study of T cell repertoires in cytomegalovirus infection. As for the study in general: CMV infection and matching HLA type were both indicated by public TCR beta signatures.

Whole-study results and caveats: HLA-C-restricted CMV clonotypes gave the most frequent clonotype in two of eight donors. Individuals carrying CMV plus the relevant HLA were identified by cumulative frequency of public TCR beta families.

Remarks on this clonotype: Its antigen is unknown.

V shed 3 bases and J shed 2 bases, with 11 bases lying between them. Germline CDR1 reads SGHRS; CDR2 reads YFSETQ. CDR3 size: 14 residues. One entry per CDR3 protein results from TCRdb running MiXCR on the reads. This sample has approximately 110,000 distinct CDR3 sequences, with around 10% found just once. Sequencing was carried out using PBMCs, sequenced either directly or after in vitro stimulation (not recorded which). This rearrangement joins TRBV5-1 to TRBJ2-5, with TRBD2 as a possible D gene (6 bases). The receptor comes from a human donor in good health (CMV status not recorded). Some clones in this sample may be carry-over from other donors' samples. The CDR3 sequence is CASSSSDQQETQYF. In DNA, the CDR3 is TGCGCCAGCAGCTCTAGCGATCAGCAAGAGACCCAGTACTTC.